This T cell receptor (beta chain) was found in a study of T cell repertoires in cytomegalovirus infection. Study background: HLA-B-restricted CMV epitopes that are well studied were used alongside recently identified HLA-C-restricted ones. An indication of both CMV infection and matching HLA type came from public TCR beta signatures.

Germline-derived CDR1 and CDR2 are DFQATT and SNEGSKA (reference sequence). The CDR3 is made up of 13 amino acids. V was clipped by 4 bases and J by 5 bases, with 13 bases between them. This clonotype was detected a few times. The antigen remains undetermined. MiXCR, applied by TCRdb to the reads, yields one record per CDR3 protein. The sample comprises 650,000 to 850,000 distinct CDR3 sequences, roughly 29% of which are singletons, and around 13% rests with the top ten. Whole-study findings and limits: The ex vivo response showed dominance by HLA-C-restricted CMV-specific TCR beta clonotypes.

This receptor was obtained from a human donor in good health (CMV status not recorded). Some clones in this sample may be carry-over from other donors' samples. V and J are TRBV20-1 and TRBJ2-3, with D tentatively TRBD1 or TRBD2 (6 bases each). The specimen comprised cultured CD8+ T cells from PBMCs, sampled from culture after CMV antigen stimulation. The CDR3 loop is CSANGGRLDTQYF. The CDR3 nucleotides read TGCAGTGCTAATGGGGGGCGCTTAGATACGCAGTATTTT.